This TCR beta chain was captured by sequencing in a study of Ad26.COV2.S vaccination and SARS-CoV-2 variants. TCRdb keeps only in-frame clones here, not all; method: immunoSEQ multiplex PCR. The data hold approximately 420,000 clones, with 75% to 90% observed a single time. Indicated treatment: some 19 received Ad26.COV2.S at low or high dose, single or two shots; roughly 5 received placebo; per-sample allocation not given. The samples were gathered on day 63 after the first injection of vaccine or placebo. The starting material was peripheral blood, obtained in a trial of Ad26.COV2.S vaccine versus placebo. This clonotype originated in a person between 18 and 65 years old who received the Ad26.COV2.S COVID-19 vaccine or a placebo.

The CDR3 nucleotides read TGTGCCAGCAGCTTAACTAGCGGGGATACAGATACGCAGTATTTT. It encodes CASSLTSGDTDTQYF. The rearrangement uses TRBV7-9 and TRBJ2-3; 10 bases are a match to TRBD2. The V and J ends lost 2 bases and 3 bases, in that order; junction bases with no gene match: 2. Germline V gene sequence: CDR1 SEHNR, CDR2 FQNEAQ (reference sequence). This CDR3 has 15 residues. Full variable domain (remainder filled in from reference TRBV7-9 and TRBJ2-3): DTGVSQNPRHKITKRGQNVTFRCDPISEHNRLYWYRQTLGQGPEFLTYFQNEAQLEKSRLLSDRFSAERPKGSFSTLEIQRTEQGDSAMYLCASSLTSGDTDTQYFGPGTRLTVL.